This TCR beta chain is from a study of breast tumors, draining lymph nodes, adjacent tissues. TCRdb fed the multiplex PCR reads into MiXCR, producing one record per CDR3 protein. The table shows more than 100,000 distinct CDR3 sequences, with under 25% occurring only once. The lymph nodes were axillary draining lymph nodes from breast cancer patients. Findings of the study overall: Tumor TCR diversity was below lymph nodes but above nontumor tissue. Data fit most tumor T cells coming from lymph node, expanding in tumor. That most tumor T cells come from lymph nodes remained unproven. Compared with basal-like, luminal-like tumors shared significantly more repertoire with nontumor tissue.

Germline V gene data show CDR1 as LNHNV and CDR2 as YYDKDF (reference sequence). This CDR3 comprises 13 residues. V shed 3 bases, J shed 11 bases, and the junction held 7 bases outside the gene matches. About this clonotype itself: Its antigen remains unknown.

The sequence came from a female donor with breast cancer. Some clones in this sample may be carry-over from other donors' samples. The rearrangement uses TRBV15 and TRBJ2-5; 9 positions agree with TRBD2. Material: axillary lymph node tissue. CDR3 loop: CATSSGTSPRQYF. DNA of the CDR3: TGTGCCACCAGCAGTGGGACTAGCCCTAGGCAGTACTTC.